The clone carrying this TCR beta chain showed up just once. The antigen is undetermined. Profiled with immunoSEQ multiplex PCR; TCRdb holds only in-frame clones, not every one. This table holds 100,000 to 150,000 clones, around nine tenths found once. There are 14 residues in the CDR3. J lost 2 bases, V lost 0 bases, and 0 bases had no gene match. The germline V gene has CDR1 MNHEY and CDR2 SVGEGT. This sample was taken from a study of T cell responses to AZD1222 COVID-19 vaccine. Notes on the study in general: Possibly, clonal diversity was underestimated; donors were largely white British and included more females. With dominance at 160-218 and 743-854, vaccine-associated CD4 TCRs spanned spike.

The starting material was peripheral blood, obtained on day 0 of AZD1222 vaccination. The receptor comes from an adult in good health. V usage is TRBV6-2 or TRBV6-3 and J usage is TRBJ1-2, with 7 bases matching TRBD1. The CDR3 coding sequence is TGTGCCAGCAGTTACTCGGGACAGAACTATGGCTACACCTTC. Translating it yields CASSYSGQNYGYTF.